This record concerns one T cell receptor beta chain sequence. The data were obtained in a study of blood T cell repertoires in COVID-19. Study context: Samples taken during acute and convalescent COVID-19 were collected in the United States, Italy and Spain.

Per the original data handling: Amplification of reference gene primers provided the estimated nucleated cell counts. The repertoire was sequenced with immunoSEQ multiplex PCR; TCRdb's copy has only in-frame clones and lacks some. D and trimming come from the DNA, and the V and J calls and clone size come from that table. The data hold around 120,000 clones, with about nine tenths observed a single time. V dropped 1 base and J dropped 5; count of bases not matched to a gene: 9. CDR3 length: 16 amino acids. Germline lookup yields CDR1 KGHSH and CDR2 LQKENI. The chain employs TRBV18 and TRBJ2-5, with 8 nucleotides matching TRBD2. The sequence came from a man in his fifties with active COVID-19. The sample comprised peripheral blood. DNA for the CDR3: TGTGCCAGCTCACCACTGTTGCGGGAGGCCGGGGAGACCCAGTACTTC. Amino acid sequence: CASSPLLREAGETQYF.